This is a list of T cell receptor beta chains from one sample in a study of T-cell reconstitution after alpha-beta-depleted transplantation in children. Using its own MiXCR run on the PCR reads, TCRdb lists one record per CDR3 protein. The sample lists about 830,000 distinct CDR3 sequences, less than 20% occurring once. The source material was PBMCs, mostly from graft donor cells, sampled 360 days after TCRalphabeta/CD19-depleted stem cell transplant. The receptor set was obtained from a male patient aged 10-17 years who had a stem cell transplant for acute lymphoblastic leukemia, so the T cells may come from the graft donor. Each CDR3 is given with its conserved first and last residue. D genes are given only for firm matches. Clone size is shown for a subset of rows, as once, few, many or a class of expanded clone.

V gene	clone size	D gene	J gene	CDR3 DNA	CDR3 protein
TRBV20-1	many	TRBD2	TRBJ2-1	TGCAGTGCTAGGAACCCCAGCGGGATTTCCAGCTCCTACAATGAGCAGTTCTTC	CSARNPSGISSSYNEQFF
TRBV5-1	NA	NA	TRBJ2-1	TGCGCCAGCAGGGGGGCTGAGTTAAACAATGAGCAGTTCTTC	CASRGAELNNEQFF
TRBV6-1	NA	NA	TRBJ1-5	TGTGCCAGCAGCCCGGGAGGGGTTCAGCCCCAGCATTTT	CASSPGGVQPQHF
TRBV5-1	many	NA	TRBJ2-1	TGCGCCAGCAGCTTTGGAGACCACAGGCCCAATGAGCAGTTCTTC	CASSFGDHRPNEQFF
TRBV5-1	many	NA	TRBJ1-1	TGCGCCAGCAGCCTGGGACTTTGGAACACTGAAGCTTTCTTT	CASSLGLWNTEAFF
TRBV6-2/TRBV6-3	NA	NA	TRBJ2-3	TGTGCCAGCAGACCATTGGGCGGCACAGATACGCAGTATTTT	CASRPLGGTDTQYF
TRBV21-1	few	NA	TRBJ2-7	TGTGCCAGCAGCATCTTCCTGACAGGGAGGGTCTACGAGCAGTACTTC	CASSIFLTGRVYEQYF
TRBV5-1	many	NA	TRBJ2-7	TGTGCCAGCAGTCGCACAGGTGCCTACGAGCAGTACTTC	CASSRTGAYEQYF
TRBV4-2	once	NA	TRBJ2-3	TGTGCCAGCAGCCAAGATAACCTCTCTGGGGCGCAGTATTTT	CASSQDNLSGAQYF
TRBV27	NA	NA	TRBJ1-6	TGTGCCAGCAGTTCAACAAGGGGGACACCCCTCCACTTT	CASSSTRGTPLHF
TRBV20-1	NA	TRBD2	TRBJ2-3	TGCAGTGCTAGAGGAGCCCGGGGGGAGGAACGCACAGATACGCAGTATTTT	CSARGARGEERTDTQYF
TRBV4-2	NA	NA	TRBJ1-1	TGTGCCAGCAGCCATCCCGGATTCGGGATGGGGGGGCAGGGAACTGAAGCTTTCTTT	CASSHPGFGMGGQGTEAFF
TRBV20-1	NA	NA	TRBJ2-7	TGCAGTGCTAGCGCGTTTACCAGTATCCACGAGCAGTACTTC	CSASAFTSIHEQYF
TRBV6-2/TRBV6-3	few	NA	TRBJ2-4	TGTGCCAGCAGTTACTCCTTATGGGGGGACATTCAGTACTTC	CASSYSLWGDIQYF
TRBV5-1	few	NA	TRBJ1-2	TGCGCCAGCAGCCAAGATTCTTACAGGAGGATTCACTATGGCTACACCTTC	CASSQDSYRRIHYGYTF
TRBV12-3/TRBV12-4	NA	TRBD1	TRBJ1-1	TGTGCCAGCAGTTTACGGACAGGGGGTTACACTGAAGCTTTCTTT	CASSLRTGGYTEAFF
TRBV24-1	many	NA	TRBJ2-1	TGTGCCACCAGTGATGAGGAGGAATACAATGAGCAGTTCTTC	CATSDEEEYNEQFF
TRBV25-1	few	NA	TRBJ1-3	TGTGCCAGCAGTGCCAAAAACACCATATATTTT	CASSAKNTIYF
TRBV29-1	few	TRBD1	TRBJ1-5	TGCAGCGTTGAAGTGGGACAGGGGATAGGTCAGCCCCAGCATTTT	CSVEVGQGIGQPQHF
TRBV29-1	NA	NA	TRBJ2-7	TGCAGCGTTTTAGCGGAAGGCGAGCAGTACTTC	CSVLAEGEQYF
TRBV5-1	NA	NA	TRBJ2-7	TGCGCCAGCAAGGCCTCGAGTGATTACGAGCAGTACTTC	CASKASSDYEQYF
TRBV20-1	few	NA	TRBJ2-5	TGCAGTGCTAGATTACCCCAGAATCGTGAGACCCAGTACTTC	CSARLPQNRETQYF
TRBV7-9	many	TRBD2	TRBJ2-7	TGTGCCAGCAGCTTAGAAGTTGGCGGGAGGTTCTACGAGCAGTACTTC	CASSLEVGGRFYEQYF
TRBV9	NA	TRBD2	TRBJ2-3	TGTGCCAGCAGCGGAACTAGCGGGGACTTCGCAGATACGCAGTATTTT	CASSGTSGDFADTQYF
TRBV9	few	NA	TRBJ1-5	TGTGCCAGCAGCCCTGAATCGAGCAATCAGCCCCAGCATTTT	CASSPESSNQPQHF
TRBV12-3/TRBV12-4	many	NA	TRBJ2-5	TGTGCCAGCAGTTCCTGGACTGGATACCAAGAGACCCAGTACTTC	CASSSWTGYQETQYF
TRBV20-1	NA	NA	TRBJ2-7	TGCAGTGCTAGAGCGGGAGTCCACCTTAGGGGGTCCTACGAGCAGTACTTC	CSARAGVHLRGSYEQYF
TRBV29-1	NA	TRBD1	TRBJ1-5	TGCAGCGCCCTAACAGGGGGCGGTCAGCCCCAGCATTTT	CSALTGGGQPQHF
TRBV12-3/TRBV12-4	many	NA	TRBJ1-1	TGTGCCAGCAGTCCGACCAAGCACACTGAAGCTTTCTTT	CASSPTKHTEAFF
TRBV5-1	NA	TRBD2	TRBJ2-3	TGCGCCAGCAGCTTGGTTGGACTAGCGGAAGATACGCAGTATTTT	CASSLVGLAEDTQYF
TRBV11-1	NA	TRBD2	TRBJ2-7	TGTGCCAGCAGCTTAGTAGTTTACGGGACTACATACGCCTACGAGCAGTACTTC	CASSLVVYGTTYAYEQYF
TRBV6-5	NA	TRBD1	TRBJ1-2	TGTGCCAGCAGTTATTGGGACAGAGAGCAAACTAACTATGGCTACACCTTC	CASSYWDREQTNYGYTF
TRBV4-1	NA	NA	TRBJ1-1	TGCGCCAGCAGCCAAACCTGGGGCACTGAAGCTTTCTTT	CASSQTWGTEAFF
TRBV12-3/TRBV12-4	NA	TRBD1	TRBJ2-2	TGTGCCAGCAGTTTACTGGATGGGACAGGGGGCGCGGCCGGGGAGCTGTTTTTT	CASSLLDGTGGAAGELFF
TRBV20-1	few	NA	TRBJ2-7	TGCAGTGCTAGAGATCTCTACGGACAGAGCTCCTACGAGCAGTACTTC	CSARDLYGQSSYEQYF
TRBV12-3/TRBV12-4	NA	TRBD2	TRBJ2-7	TGTGCCAGCAGTTTGACTAGCGGGAGGGGCTCCTACGAGCAGTACTTC	CASSLTSGRGSYEQYF
TRBV12-3/TRBV12-4	few	NA	TRBJ1-3	TGTGCCAGCAGTTTTTGGGGAGGGCCCCAAGGAAACACCATATATTTT	CASSFWGGPQGNTIYF
TRBV5-1	many	TRBD2	TRBJ2-3	TGCGCCAGCAGCTCGACTAGCGCCTGGGATACGCAGTATTTT	CASSSTSAWDTQYF
TRBV12-3/TRBV12-4	few	NA	TRBJ1-4	TGTGCCAGCAGTCCCCCGGGGGCGGCTAATGAAAAACTGTTTTTT	CASSPPGAANEKLFF
TRBV24-1	NA	NA	TRBJ2-3	TGTGCCACCAGTGTAGCTCCCAGGGCAGATACGCAGTATTTT	CATSVAPRADTQYF
TRBV4-1	NA	TRBD2	TRBJ2-5	TGCGCCAGCAGCCAAGAATTAGGACTAGCCCAGTACTTC	CASSQELGLAQYF
TRBV9	NA	TRBD2	TRBJ2-7	TGTGCCAGCAGCGTAGGAACTAGCGGGAACCCCTCCTACGAGCAGTACTTC	CASSVGTSGNPSYEQYF
TRBV19	few	NA	TRBJ1-5	TGTGCCAGTACCCAGGGCGATACTAGCAATCAGCCCCAGCATTTT	CASTQGDTSNQPQHF
TRBV24-1	NA	TRBD2	TRBJ2-1	TGTGCGGCCAGTTATTCTTGGACTAGCTTCAATGAGCAGTTCTTC	CAASYSWTSFNEQFF
TRBV4-1	NA	NA	TRBJ1-3	TGCGCCAGCAGCCAAGATAGGTCTAGCTCTGGAAACACCATATATTTT	CASSQDRSSSGNTIYF
TRBV7-8	few	TRBD2	TRBJ2-1	TGTGCCAGCAGCTTGTCCGGGACTAGCGGGACTAACAATGAGCAGTTCTTC	CASSLSGTSGTNNEQFF
TRBV29-1	NA	TRBD2	TRBJ2-3	TGCAGCGTTGAAGATCGGCCTAGCGGGAGAGGGACAGATACGCAGTATTTT	CSVEDRPSGRGTDTQYF
TRBV10-3	NA	NA	TRBJ2-5	TGTGCCATCAAAGGGACAAGGGGAGTTGAGACCCAGTACTTC	CAIKGTRGVETQYF
TRBV5-1	few	NA	TRBJ2-5	TGCGCCAGCAGCTTGCTGGTTGCGGAGACCCAGTACTTC	CASSLLVAETQYF
TRBV5-5	NA	TRBD1	TRBJ2-1	TGTGCCAGCAGCTTTACAGGGGTGGAGCAGTTCTTC	CASSFTGVEQFF
TRBV27	NA	TRBD1	TRBJ1-4	TGTGCCAGCAGTTACAAAAGGGGGCAGGAAAAACTGTTTTTT	CASSYKRGQEKLFF
TRBV29-1	NA	NA	TRBJ2-3	TGCAGCGTTGGTTGGGGGTCTAGCACAGATACGCAGTATTTT	CSVGWGSSTDTQYF
TRBV2	NA	TRBD1	TRBJ2-4	TGTGCCAGCAGTGGGGACAGAGTAATCAACTTC	CASSGDRVINF
TRBV5-1	few	NA	TRBJ2-1	TGCGCCAGCAGCCTCCGGGCCGTGGGGACCAGTGAGCAGTTCTTC	CASSLRAVGTSEQFF
TRBV24-1	few	NA	TRBJ2-5	TGTGCCACCAGTGATTCGCGTGAGGGGTCCTTGGCAGGCCAAGAGACCCAGTACTTC	CATSDSREGSLAGQETQYF
TRBV29-1	many	NA	TRBJ2-7	TGCAGCGTTGTGACCGCCGACAGGAGTAACTACGAGCAGTACTTC	CSVVTADRSNYEQYF
TRBV9	few	NA	TRBJ2-1	TGTGCCAGCAGCGTAGCTTTTGGGGGAATAGGGCAGTTCTTC	CASSVAFGGIGQFF
TRBV21-1	few	NA	TRBJ2-5	TGTGCCAGCAGTAGCCACCAAGAGACCCAGTACTTC	CASSSHQETQYF